This entry features one T cell receptor beta chain sequence. Antigen specificity is unknown. Patients got ipilimumab 1 mg/kg beginning 14 to 28 days post-transplant. V lost 4 bases, J lost 3 bases, and 13 bases lay in between. Germline assignment: CDR1 SGHAT and CDR2 FQDESV (reference sequence). The length of the CDR3 is 14 residues. This sample is drawn from a study of ipilimumab plus nivolumab after autologous stem cell transplantation. Study as a whole: Typical patient got 5 ipilimumab doses and roughly 8 nivolumab doses (median). DLBCL patients had primary refractory or relapsed disease.

Study-wide findings and caveats: Authors suggest TCR repertoire, Treg phenotype and gut microbiota support further study.

Clones were sequenced by immunoSEQ multiplex PCR, and TCRdb holds only the in-frame ones, with some missing. Here the sample spans 15,000 to 20,000 clones, about 80% being singletons. The source was PBMCs, collected in a trial of ipilimumab plus nivolumab as post-transplant consolidation. The TCR originated in a male donor with diffuse large B-cell lymphoma. The gene calls are TRBV11-1 and TRBJ2-7; D is unresolved. The CDR3 DNA reads TGTGCCAGCAGCTGGCGTGGAAACTTCTACGAGCAGTACTTC. Translating gives CASSWRGNFYEQYF.